The T cell receptor beta chain described here comes from a study of cytomegalovirus exposure and HLA in healthy donors. Study-level results: Researchers had no immune exposure information except CMV serostatus available. Earlier results showed most TCR beta V segments being productive about 90% or about 30% of the time.

J lost 7 bases, V lost 3 bases, and 9 bases had no gene match. Germline V gene sequence: CDR1 MGHRA, CDR2 YSYEKL. The CDR3 is 14 residues long. It was with 60 Vbeta and 13 Jbeta primers that the PCR ran. The protocol was immunoSEQ multiplex PCR, while the TCRdb copy is restricted to in-frame clones and leaves out a portion. The sample yields some 190,000 clones, around 88% seen once. This clone showed up just once. Its antigen is undetermined. The sequence came from a woman under 40 in good health and CMV-seronegative. Sequenced: PBMCs. The J gene is TRBJ2-7, the V gene TRBV4-1, with TRBD2 matching over 7 bases. In DNA form, the CDR3 reads TGCGCCAGCAGCCATGGGGAGGGCCTTTGGGAGCAGTACTTC. It codes for CASSHGEGLWEQYF.